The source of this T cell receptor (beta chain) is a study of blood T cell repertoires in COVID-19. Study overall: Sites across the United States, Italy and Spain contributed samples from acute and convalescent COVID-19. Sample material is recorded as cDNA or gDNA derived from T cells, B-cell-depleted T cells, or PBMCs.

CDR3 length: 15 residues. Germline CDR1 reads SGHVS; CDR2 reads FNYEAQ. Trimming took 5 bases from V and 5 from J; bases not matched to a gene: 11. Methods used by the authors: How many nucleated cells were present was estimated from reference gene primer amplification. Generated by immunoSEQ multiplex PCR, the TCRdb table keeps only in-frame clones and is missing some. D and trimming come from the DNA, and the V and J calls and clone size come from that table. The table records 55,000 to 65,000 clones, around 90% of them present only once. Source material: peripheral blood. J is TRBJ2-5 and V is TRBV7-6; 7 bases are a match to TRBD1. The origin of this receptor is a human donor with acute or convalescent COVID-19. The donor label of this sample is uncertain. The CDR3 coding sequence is TGTGCCAGCAGCCTAAATACAGGGGCGAGGGAGACCCAGTACTTC. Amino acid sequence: CASSLNTGARETQYF.